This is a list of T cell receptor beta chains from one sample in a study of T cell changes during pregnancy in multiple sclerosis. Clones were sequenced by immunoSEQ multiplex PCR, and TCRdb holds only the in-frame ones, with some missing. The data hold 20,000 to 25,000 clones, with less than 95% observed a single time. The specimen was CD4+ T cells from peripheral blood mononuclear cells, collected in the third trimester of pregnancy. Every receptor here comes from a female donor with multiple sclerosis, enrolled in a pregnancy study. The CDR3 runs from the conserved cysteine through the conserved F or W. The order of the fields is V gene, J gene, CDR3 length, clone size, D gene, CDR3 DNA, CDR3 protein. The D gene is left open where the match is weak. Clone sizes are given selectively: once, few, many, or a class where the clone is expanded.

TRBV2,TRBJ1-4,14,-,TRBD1,TGTGCCAGCAGAATACAGGGGGCAGTCGAAAAACTGTTTTTT,CASRIQGAVEKLFF
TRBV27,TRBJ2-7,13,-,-,TGTGCCAGCAGTTTACGCTTTAACGGCGAGCAGTACTTC,CASSLRFNGEQYF
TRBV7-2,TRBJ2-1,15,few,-,TGTGCCAGCAGCCTGGGGCCCAGCTCCTACAATGAGCAGTTCTTC,CASSLGPSSYNEQFF
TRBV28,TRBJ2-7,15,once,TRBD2,TGTGCCAGCAGTTCCATAGCGGGGGGCTCCTACGAGCAGTACTTC,CASSSIAGGSYEQYF
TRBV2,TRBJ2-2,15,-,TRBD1,TGTGCCAGCAACCGTGGACAGGGATGGACCGGGGAGCTGTTTTTT,CASNRGQGWTGELFF
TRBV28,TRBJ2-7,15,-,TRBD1,TGTGCCAGCAGATCCGGGACAGAGAGCTCCTACGAGCAGTACTTC,CASRSGTESSYEQYF
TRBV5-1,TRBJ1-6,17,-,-,TGCGCCAGCAGCTTGCAGGTTCTGGGCTCCTATAATTCACCCCTCCACTTT,CASSLQVLGSYNSPLHF
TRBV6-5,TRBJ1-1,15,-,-,TGTGCCAGCAGTTACAATCCGGGGATGAACACTGAAGCTTTCTTT,CASSYNPGMNTEAFF
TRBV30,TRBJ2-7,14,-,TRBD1,TGTGCCTGGAAGAGACAGGGCAATCGCTACGAGCAGTACTTC,CAWKRQGNRYEQYF
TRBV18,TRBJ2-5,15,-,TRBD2,TGTGCCAGCTCTCAAAGCGGGGGGATACTAGAGACCCAGTACTTC,CASSQSGGILETQYF